This T cell receptor (beta chain) was sequenced in a study of shared clonotypes between healthy human individuals. Study-wide context: Plates per donor: three CD4 naive, three CD4 memory, two CD8 naive, one CD8 memory.

This CDR3 contains 21 residues. Germline V gene lookup returns CDR1 SGDLS and CDR2 YYNGEE. The V and J ends lost 3 bases and 6 bases, in that order; junction bases with no gene match: 19. CD45RO-negative cells were positively selected for CCR7, leaving out terminally differentiated effector memory CD45RA+ cells. All donors qualified as healthy HIV-negative adults and had experienced no recent acute infections or vaccinations. The repertoire was sequenced with immunoSEQ multiplex PCR; TCRdb's copy has only in-frame clones and lacks some. The sample carries a few million clones, 80% to 95% recorded once. General study results and limits: In the sorted subsets, rarefaction showed sequencing was incomplete despite large depth. Memory subsets generally showed lower estimated richness than naive subsets.

On this clone itself: What it recognizes is unknown.

The TCR originated in a man aged 18-30 years in good health. Some clones in this sample may be carry-over from other donors' samples. Sequencing input: naive CD8+ T cells from PBMCs. The rearrangement joins TRBV9 to TRBJ2-2, with 14 positions matching TRBD2. The CDR3, as DNA: TGTGCCAGCAGCGACAGAGCCGGGACTAGCGGGAGTCATTATGTTCCCGGGGAGCTGTTTTTT. Protein: CASSDRAGTSGSHYVPGELFF. The full variable domain, with the rest looked up from reference TRBV9 and TRBJ2-2, is DSGVTQTPKHLITATGQRVTLRCSPRSGDLSVYWYQQSLDQGLQFLIQYYNGEERAKGNILERFSAQQFPDLHSELNLSSLELGDSALYFCASSDRAGTSGSHYVPGELFFGEGSRLTVL.